The text below deals with one T cell receptor beta chain. Some clones are missing from TCRdb's copy, which holds only in-frame ones; the method was immunoSEQ multiplex PCR. The sample has fewer than 25,000 clones; 78% are singletons. Baseline, cycle 4 day 1, and cycle 7 day 1 were the blood sampling points. The sample belongs to a study of OX40 agonist ivuxolimab in advanced cancers. V lost 1 base to trimming and J lost 0 bases, with 9 bases between them. This CDR3 has 15 residues. Germline assignment: CDR1 SEHNR and CDR2 FQNEAQ (reference sequence). This TCR was sampled from an adult with an advanced solid tumor such as melanoma, head and neck, liver or kidney cancer. The V call is TRBV7-9, the J call TRBJ1-2; D is unresolved. This specimen was CD4+ or CD8+ T cells sorted from blood, taken in a trial of the OX40 agonist ivuxolimab. Here the CDR3 DNA reads TGTGCCAGCAGCTTAGTGGAAGGTTCTAACTATGGCTACACCTTC. This encodes CASSLVEGSNYGYTF.